Shown below are 7 T cell receptor beta chains from a single sample sequenced in a study of PD-L1 blockade in urothelial cancer. Produced via immunoSEQ multiplex PCR; TCRdb's table is partial and in-frame only. The sample lists roughly 87,000 clones, roughly 90% seen once, with 0.85% to 1% in the top ten. Time point meaning: pretreatment peripheral blood. Sample: PBMCs, taken around atezolizumab (anti-PD-L1) treatment. The source of these receptors is an elderly woman with urothelial cancer.

V and J are TRBV7-9 and TRBJ2-7, with 7 bases identical to TRBD2. J was trimmed by 0 bases and V by 2 bases; bases with no gene match: 7. CDR1 is SEHNR, CDR2 FQNEAQ, per germline (reference sequence). This CDR3 is 16 amino acids long. This chain's CDR3 is CASSLIGRELSYEQYF. The CDR3 bases are TGTGCCAGCAGCTTAATCGGGCGGGAGCTCTCCTACGAGCAGTACTTC.

Here the CDR3 reads CASTVGGSAYNEQFF. The CDR3 DNA follows: TGTGCCAGCACTGTCGGCGGGAGCGCCTACAATGAGCAGTTCTTC. This chain links TRBV2 with TRBJ2-1, with 7 positions matching TRBD2. Germline V CDR1 and CDR2: SNHLY, FYNNEI. This CDR3 comprises 15 residues. V trimming: 7 bases; J trimming: 2 bases; junction bases outside the gene matches: 8.

The chain couples TRBV2 to TRBJ2-5; tentative D call: TRBD2 (5 bases). Trimming left V 8 bases short and J 5 bases short, with 18 bases between. This CDR3 is built from 14 residues. The germline CDR1 and CDR2 sequences are SNHLY and FYNNEI. CDR3 in amino acids: CASGVSGMGETQYF. The CDR3 DNA reads TGTGCCAGCGGAGTCTCGGGGATGGGGGAGACCCAGTACTTC.

The chain carries TRBV7-3 and TRBJ2-1; D may be TRBD1 (5 bases). The CDR3 sequence is 15 residues long. Trimming shortened V by 2 bases and J by 0 bases, and 8 bases separated the two germline ends. Looked up from germline, CDR1 is SGHTA and CDR2 is FQGTGA. The CDR3 nucleotides are TGTGCCAGCAGCTTAGGGGCCCTCTCCTACAATGAGCAGTTCTTC. Translated: CASSLGALSYNEQFF.

The genes are TRBV6-1 and TRBJ1-2, with unresolved D. The CDR3 contains 13 residues. Trimming shortened V by 5 bases and J by 2 bases, and 9 bases separated the two germline ends. From germline, CDR1 is MNHNS and CDR2 SASEGT. CDR3 DNA sequence: TGTGCCAGCAGTCAACAGATAAACTATGGCTACACCTTC. It yields the protein CASSQQINYGYTF.

The chain is built from TRBV7-8 and TRBJ2-3; D gene uncertain. This CDR3 has 12 residues. Germline loops: CDR1 SGHVS, CDR2 FQNEAQ. Trimming took off 5 bases at V and 6 bases at J, with 9 bases between the two ends. This chain's CDR3 is CASSRNADTQYF. DNA of the CDR3: TGTGCCAGCAGCCGTAACGCGGATACGCAGTATTTT.

The chain uses TRBV6-1 and TRBJ2-1; TRBD2 matches 11 bases. This CDR3 region has 18 residues. The germline gives CDR1 MNHNS, CDR2 SASEGT. Unmatched junction bases numbered 10, after V lost 2 bases and J lost 4 bases. The CDR3 protein is CASSESVIAGGRYNEQFF. CDR3 DNA sequence: TGTGCCAGCAGTGAATCTGTGATAGCGGGAGGGAGGTACAATGAGCAGTTCTTC.